The 17 T cell receptor beta chains listed next were all sequenced from one sample in a study of T cell responses to AZD1222 COVID-19 vaccine. Some clones are missing from TCRdb's copy, which holds only in-frame ones; the method was immunoSEQ multiplex PCR. The profile covers 150,000 or so clones, with approximately 93% appearing a single time and more than 0.7% taken by the ten largest. Sequencing was performed on peripheral blood, taken on day 0 of MenACWY control vaccination. The receptors shown here come from an adult in good health.

The chain carries TRBV7-8 and TRBJ2-1, with D perhaps TRBD1 (6 bases). CDR3 size: 15 residues. The ends were cut back, 3 bases at V and 4 bases at J, with 13 bases in the middle. Germline V gene lookup returns CDR1 SGHVS and CDR2 FQNEAQ. CDR3 region: CASSFGQRRYNEQFF. Written as DNA, the CDR3 is TGTGCCAGCAGCTTTGGACAGCGGAGGTACAATGAGCAGTTCTTC. Drawing the rest from reference TRBV7-8 and TRBJ2-1, the complete variable domain is GAGVSQSPRYKVAKRGQDVALRCDPISGHVSLFWYQQALGQGPEFLTYFQNEAQLDKSGLPSDRFFAERPEGSVSTLKIQRTQQEDSAVYLCASSFGQRRYNEQFFGPGTRLTVL.

CDR3 in DNA: TGTGCCACCAGCAGACCAGGCGGTAGCAATCAGCCCCAGCATTTT. This encodes CATSRPGGSNQPQHF. The chain combines TRBV15 with TRBJ1-5; D gene uncertain. The CDR3 loop spans 15 amino acids. The V gene lost 2 bases and the J gene lost 0 bases, with 8 bases spanning the gap. Germline V gene sequence: CDR1 LNHNV, CDR2 YYDKDF (reference sequence).

The chain has TRBV28 and TRBJ1-1, with unresolved D. Germline CDR1 and CDR2: MDHEN and SYDVKM. Between the trimmed V and J ends, which lost 5 bases and 7 bases, there was a span of 11 bases. This CDR3 is built from 12 residues. This chain's CDR3 is CASSPRPREAFF. The CDR3 DNA reads as TGTGCCAGCAGTCCGCGCCCCCGTGAAGCTTTCTTT.

This chain connects TRBV7-9 to TRBJ1-1, with 7 bases identical to TRBD1. This CDR3 comprises 12 residues. The germline V gene has CDR1 SEHNR and CDR2 FQNEAQ (reference sequence). V lost 5 bases and J lost 4; bases outside the gene matches: 1. The CDR3, as DNA: TGTGCCAGCAGCCGGGACAGCACTGAAGCTTTCTTT. Residues: CASSRDSTEAFF.

The chain employs TRBV5-1 and TRBJ1-4; weak D call: TRBD1 (5 bases). V lost 1 base to trimming and J lost 5 bases, with 9 bases between them. The CDR3 is 14 amino acids. Germline V lookup: CDR1 SGHRS, CDR2 YFSETQ. The CDR3 sequence: CASSLQGLNEKLFF. DNA of the CDR3: TGCGCCAGCAGCTTGCAGGGTTTGAATGAAAAACTGTTTTTT.

The rearrangement links TRBV6-5 to TRBJ1-1, with D possibly being TRBD1 (5 bases). The CDR3 totals 15 residues. Germline-derived CDR1 and CDR2 are MNHEY and SVGAGI. The ends were cut back, 6 bases at V and 8 bases at J, with 22 bases in the middle. DNA of the CDR3: TGTGCCAGCAGCCCAGGGAGTCAGTCATCGCGGGAAGCTTTCTTT. It is translated as CASSPGSQSSREAFF.

The count of this clone is one. The chain combines TRBV6-5 with TRBJ1-1; D might be TRBD1 (6 bases). V was clipped by 7 bases and J by 7 bases, with 22 bases between them. Germline V gene lookup returns CDR1 MNHEY and CDR2 SVGAGI. The CDR3 is made up of 15 amino acids. CDR3 sequence: CASTATGKGRIEAFF. As DNA, the CDR3 is TGTGCCAGCACTGCCACAGGGAAAGGGAGGATTGAAGCTTTCTTT.

The V call is TRBV2, the J call TRBJ1-6; no definite D call. CDR3 length equals 15 residues. Deletions cut 5 bases from V and 10 bases from J, with 18 bases between. Germline lookup yields CDR1 SNHLY and CDR2 FYNNEI. CDR3 residues: CASSLDRPERSPLHF. In DNA form, the CDR3 reads TGTGCCAGCAGTTTGGACCGCCCCGAGAGATCACCCCTCCACTTT.

The chain has TRBV4-1 and TRBJ1-2, with TRBD1 matching over 11 bases. Germline V gives CDR1 MGHRA, CDR2 YSYEKL. The V and J ends lost 4 bases and 5 bases, in that order; junction bases with no gene match: 9. The CDR3 has 16 residues. The CDR3 coding sequence is TGCGCCAGCAGCCCTAATCATTGGGACAGGGGGTATGGCTACACCTTC. Translation gives CASSPNHWDRGYGYTF.

The rearrangement joins TRBV23-1 to TRBJ1-4, with unresolved D. TRBV23-1 is an ORF, with its function uncertain. The CDR3 consists of 14 residues. V was cut by 0 bases and J by 7 bases, with 9 bases left in between. CDR3 coding DNA: TGCGCCAGCAGTCAATCGAGATTCCCTGAAAAACTGTTTTTT. Residues: CASSQSRFPEKLFF.

J is TRBJ1-6 and V is TRBV7-6, with 8 positions matching TRBD1. This CDR3 has 15 residues. The trim removed 5 bases at V and 10 bases at J, leaving 10 bases unmatched. Per the germline V gene, CDR1 is SGHVS and CDR2 is FNYEAQ. The CDR3 DNA is TGTGCCAGCAGCAAAGATCAGGGGGCTGGCTCACCCCTCCACTTT. This sequence encodes CASSKDQGAGSPLHF. Together with reference TRBV7-6 and TRBJ1-6, the CDR3 gives the full variable domain: GAGVSQSPRYKVTKRGQDVALRCDPISGHVSLYWYRQALGQGPEFLTYFNYEAQQDKSGLPNDRFSAERPEGSISTLTIQRTEQRDSAMYRCASSKDQGAGSPLHFGNGTRLTVT.

The gene calls are TRBV7-2 and TRBJ2-2, with D perhaps matching TRBD1 (7 bases). V was cut by 5 bases and J by 1 base, with 20 bases left in between. The CDR3 is 18 residues long. CDR1 and CDR2 (germline): SGHTA, FQGNSA. The DNA for the CDR3 is TGTGCCAGCAGCATATCGGGGGCAGGGGGATTGAACACCGGGGAGCTGTTTTTT. It translates to CASSISGAGGLNTGELFF.

V usage is TRBV19 and J usage is TRBJ2-7; 7 bases line up with TRBD2. Germline V gene data show CDR1 as LNHDA and CDR2 as SQIVND (reference sequence). There are 14 residues in the CDR3. Trimming removed 5 bases from V and 7 bases from J; junction bases left unmatched: 11. CDR3 sequence: CASSGRAMHGEQYF. CDR3 bases: TGTGCCAGTAGTGGGAGGGCAATGCACGGGGAGCAGTACTTC.

V gene TRBV7-9 combines with J gene TRBJ2-2, with D perhaps TRBD1 (6 bases). The CDR3 runs to 17 residues. The germline V gene has CDR1 SEHNR and CDR2 FQNEAQ (reference sequence). V was cut by 2 bases and J by 0 bases, with 13 bases left in between. The CDR3: CASSLSQGNTNTGELFF. The CDR3 DNA reads as TGTGCCAGCAGCTTATCCCAGGGGAATACGAACACCGGGGAGCTGTTTTTT.

The gene calls are TRBV27 and TRBJ2-1; TRBD2 matches at 7 bases. V shed 5 bases and J 3 bases; nucleotides not matched to a gene: 7. The germline CDR1 and CDR2 sequences are MNHEY and SMNVEV (reference sequence). The CDR3 runs to 15 residues. The CDR3, as DNA: TGTGCCAGCAGTCCAAGACTAGCAAACTACAATGAGCAGTTCTTC. It is translated as CASSPRLANYNEQFF.

V is TRBV13 and J is TRBJ1-1; D is perhaps TRBD1 (6 bases). Between the trimmed V and J ends, which lost 1 base and 5 bases, there was a span of 11 bases. Germline CDR1 reads PRHDT; CDR2 reads FYEKMQ (reference sequence). There are 14 residues in the CDR3. DNA of the CDR3: TGTGCCAGCAGCTTAGTGGGGGGCAGGACTGAAGCTTTCTTT. Amino acid sequence: CASSLVGGRTEAFF.

In its sample, this clone was seen once. The chain is built from TRBV4-3 and TRBJ2-1; 9 bases map to TRBD1. After removal of 2 bases from V and 7 bases from J, the junction contained 18 bases not matched to a gene. Germline lookup yields CDR1 LGHNA and CDR2 YSLEER. There are 19 residues in the CDR3. CDR3 DNA sequence: TGCGCCAGCAGCCAATCAACATATGGACCGGGACAGGGTAGGAATGAGCAGTTCTTC. Its translation is CASSQSTYGPGQGRNEQFF.